This TCR beta chain was retrieved from a study of CD8+ T cells in alopecia areata (dated by TCRdb to about 2018). With regard to the full study: Treated patients were enrolled in an open-label pilot trial of oral tofacitinib at 5 to 10 mg twice daily for moderate-to-severe alopecia areata. Scalp clonality was compared among normal scalp (n=4), patchy alopecia areata scalp (n=8), and alopecia totalis/universalis scalp (n=8). RNA came from the PAXgene miRNA kit for fixed scalp, the miRNeasy kit for PBMCs, and the RNeasy kit for mouse skin. Patients on tofacitinib were biopsied at baseline and after 4 and 24 weeks of treatment, and several of the patients also had a later scalp biopsy. On the human side, TCRbeta sequencing was run on scalp tissue and on sorted CD4+ and CD8+ peripheral blood T cells from healthy controls and from alopecia areata patients with either patchy or totalis/universalis disease. Disease severity in treated patients was measured with the SALT score, which quantifies the percentage of affected scalp surface area. To study T cell clonal expansion in alopecia areata, the researchers applied high-throughput TCRbeta sequencing to both the C3H/HeJ mouse model and human patients. Patients received tofacitinib for 6 to 18 months and were then followed off drug for 6 months to check for delayed response and recurrence. Amplification of TCRbeta CDR3 regions was done by immunoSEQ multiplex PCR using 35 Vbeta forward primers and 13 Jbeta reverse primers.

The CDR3, from cysteine to phenylalanine, totals 14 residues. Just the 42-base CDR3 DNA is kept, in frame starting at base 1. V ends up 3 bases short and J 5 bases short, with an unmatched junction base count of 5. Taken from the germline V gene (reference sequence), the CDR1 and CDR2 loops are LNHDA and SQIVND. This specimen's time point label, interpreted: roughly 26 weeks on oral tofacitinib. In the paper's terms, the treatment or condition label means: oral pan-JAK inhibitor, 5-10 mg twice daily. Lesional scalp punch biopsies and peripheral blood were obtained from alopecia areata patients. PBMCs were isolated by density centrifugation and stained for CD3, CD4 and CD8, after which CD4+ and CD8+ T cells were sorted on a FACSAria. What the study reported, not specific to this receptor: With tofacitinib, both scalp clonality and the number of expanded CD8+ clones among the top 100 scalp clones went down significantly. Higher clonality and more expanded CD8+ clones were observed in lesional scalp than in normal scalp, particularly in alopecia totalis/universalis, a finding suggestive of antigenic drive. Shared TCR sequences between patients were less evident than in mice, which may be partly attributable to HLA diversity in the patient population. During tofacitinib treatment, many expanded lesional clones remained in scalp and blood, and this persistence may partly explain relapse after treatment is stopped. Resident alphabeta T cells in normal human skin are also sequenced, complicating scalp TCR repertoire analysis, unlike mouse skin dominated by gammadelta T cells. Because the treated cohort was small and included a single nonresponder, larger studies are needed to assess links between baseline CD8+ expansion and response.

The library was built by means of the immunoSEQ multiplex PCR assay. RNA was extracted from all samples and reverse transcribed into cDNA, which served as template for TCR sequencing. First-strand cDNA was synthesized with SuperScript III using a 2:1 mix of oligo-dT and random hexamers. A synthetic immune receptor repertoire was used to measure amplification bias, and any remaining bias was corrected computationally. The published analysis was carried out like this. Raw reads were preprocessed for error removal, and CDR3 was defined according to IMGT conventions as running from the conserved cysteine to phenylalanine. Clonality was computed by normalizing Shannon entropy by log2 of the number of productive unique TCRs and subtracting the result from 1. Whether each scalp clone was CD4 or CD8 was inferred by checking scalp TCRbeta sequences against the CD4 and CD8 repertoires from sorted blood. TCRdb mirrors the immuneACCESS table, restricted to in-frame sequences. Some clones are absent from its copies; in checked studies, under half trace to an unresolved V gene, and the reason for the others is unknown. Clonal size and the V and J genes are those of that table, whereas D and trimming came from the DNA. This sample has about 180,000 clones in its table, and 40% to 65% of those were observed once. 11% of the sample is in the top ten clones.

For this clone: Its specific antigen is unknown. Nothing much larger sits one base from this clone, and base qualities are not available.

The receptor was derived from a human donor with alopecia areata. Recombination connected TRBV19 to TRBJ1-1; 8 bases in between match TRBD1. The sample consisted of CD8+ T cells sorted from blood, taken at week 24, from a patient treated with tofacitinib. The CDR3 has the sequence CASSIDRGGTEAFF. The DNA sequence is TGTGCCAGTAGTATCGACAGGGGCGGGACTGAAGCTTTCTTT.